One T cell receptor (beta chain) is described in this entry. Its cognate antigen is unknown. TCRdb's table, derived via immunoSEQ multiplex PCR, lists solely in-frame clones and lacks some. This sample has 30,000 to 40,000 clones, with about 90% found just once. Noted time point: cycle 4 day 1 (C4D1), after five to seven weeks of nivolumab. Each patient relapsed following autologous stem cell transplantation, and prior brentuximab vedotin exposure differed. CD4+ T cells were purified from thawed PBMCs by negative selection. These data are taken from a study of PD-1 blockade in classical Hodgkin lymphoma. Germline CDR1 and CDR2: GTSNPN and SVGIG (reference sequence). This CDR3 region has 17 residues. V trimming: 4 bases; J trimming: 5 bases; junction bases outside the gene matches: 15. General study findings and limits: Significantly greater TCR diversity emerged by C4D1 in CD4+ cells but not CD8+ cells. Diminished baseline TCR diversity has been reported in newly diagnosed patients relative to healthy donors.

The TCR was taken from a human donor with classical Hodgkin lymphoma. V gene TRBV30 combines with J gene TRBJ1-1; 11 bases are shared with TRBD1. Sequences were derived from CD4+ T cells from blood, sampled before the fourth cycle of nivolumab. This CDR3 is CAWTMRDRGIRGTEAFF. The CDR3 DNA reads TGTGCCTGGACTATGCGGGACAGGGGGATTAGGGGTACTGAAGCTTTCTTT. Supplemented by reference TRBV30 and TRBJ1-1, the full variable domain reads SQTIHQWPATLVQPVGSPLSLECTVEGTSNPNLYWYRQAAGRGLQLLFYSVGIGQISSEVPQNLSASRPQDRQFILSSKKLLLSDSGFYLCAWTMRDRGIRGTEAFFGQGTRLTVV.